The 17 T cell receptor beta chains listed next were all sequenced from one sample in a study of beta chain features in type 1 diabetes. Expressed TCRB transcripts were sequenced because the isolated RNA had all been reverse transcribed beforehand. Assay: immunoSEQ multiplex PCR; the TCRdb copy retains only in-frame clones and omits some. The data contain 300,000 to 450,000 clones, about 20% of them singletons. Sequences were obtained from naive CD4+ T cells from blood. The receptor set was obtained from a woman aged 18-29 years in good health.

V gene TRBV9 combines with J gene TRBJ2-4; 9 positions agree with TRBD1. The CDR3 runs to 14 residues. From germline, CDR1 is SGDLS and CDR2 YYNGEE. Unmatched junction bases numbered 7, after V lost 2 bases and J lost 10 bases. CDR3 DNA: TGTGCCAGCAGCGTGGGACAGGGTGGGCAGATTCAGTACTTC. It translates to CASSVGQGGQIQYF.

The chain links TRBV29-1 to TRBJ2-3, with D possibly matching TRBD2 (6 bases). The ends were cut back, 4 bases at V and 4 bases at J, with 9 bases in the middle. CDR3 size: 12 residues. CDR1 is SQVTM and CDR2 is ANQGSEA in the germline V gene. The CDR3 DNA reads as TGCAGCGTTGTAATAGCGGCAGATACGCAGTATTTT. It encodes CSVVIAADTQYF.

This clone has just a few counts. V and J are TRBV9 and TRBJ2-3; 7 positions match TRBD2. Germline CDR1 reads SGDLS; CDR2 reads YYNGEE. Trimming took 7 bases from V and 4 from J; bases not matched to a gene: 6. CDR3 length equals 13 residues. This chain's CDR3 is CASARGDADTQYF. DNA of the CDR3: TGTGCCAGCGCTCGGGGGGACGCAGATACGCAGTATTTT.

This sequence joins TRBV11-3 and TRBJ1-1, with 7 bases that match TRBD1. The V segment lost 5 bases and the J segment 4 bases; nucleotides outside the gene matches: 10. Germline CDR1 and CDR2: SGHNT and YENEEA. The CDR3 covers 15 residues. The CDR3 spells CASSRRQGSGTEAFF. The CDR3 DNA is TGTGCCAGCAGCCGAAGACAGGGCTCGGGCACTGAAGCTTTCTTT. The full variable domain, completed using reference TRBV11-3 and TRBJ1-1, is EAGVVQSPRYKIIEKKQPVAFWCNPISGHNTLYWYLQNLGQGPELLIRYENEEAVDDSQLPKDRFSAERLKGVDSTLKIQPAELGDSAVYLCASSRRQGSGTEAFFGQGTRLTVV.

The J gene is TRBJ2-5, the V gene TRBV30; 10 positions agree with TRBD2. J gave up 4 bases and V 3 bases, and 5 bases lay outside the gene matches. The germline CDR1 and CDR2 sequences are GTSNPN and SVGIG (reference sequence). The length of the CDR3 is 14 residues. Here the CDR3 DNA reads TGTGCCTGGAGCCCACTAGCGGGGAGAGAGACCCAGTACTTC. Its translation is CAWSPLAGRETQYF.

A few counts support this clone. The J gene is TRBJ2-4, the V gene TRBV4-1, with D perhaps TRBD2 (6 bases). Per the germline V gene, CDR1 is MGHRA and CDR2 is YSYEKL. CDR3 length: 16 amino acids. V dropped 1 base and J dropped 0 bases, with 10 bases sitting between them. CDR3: CASSQGVGLAKNIQYF. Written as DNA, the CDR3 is TGCGCCAGCAGCCAAGGTGTGGGACTAGCCAAAAACATTCAGTACTTC.

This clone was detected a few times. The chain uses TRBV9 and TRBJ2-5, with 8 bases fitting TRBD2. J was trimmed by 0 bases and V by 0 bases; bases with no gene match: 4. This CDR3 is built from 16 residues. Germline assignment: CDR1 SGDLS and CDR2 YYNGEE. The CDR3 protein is CASSVAGGVYQETQYF. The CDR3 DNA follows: TGTGCCAGCAGCGTAGCGGGAGGGGTGTACCAAGAGACCCAGTACTTC. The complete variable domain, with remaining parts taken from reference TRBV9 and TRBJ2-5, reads DSGVTQTPKHLITATGQRVTLRCSPRSGDLSVYWYQQSLDQGLQFLIQYYNGEERAKGNILERFSAQQFPDLHSELNLSSLELGDSALYFCASSVAGGVYQETQYFGPGTRLLVL.

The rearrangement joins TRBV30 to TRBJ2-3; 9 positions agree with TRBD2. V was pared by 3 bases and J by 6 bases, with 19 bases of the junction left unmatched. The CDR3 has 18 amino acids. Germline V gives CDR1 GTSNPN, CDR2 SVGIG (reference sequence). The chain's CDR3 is CAWRGWLAGISFVDTQYF. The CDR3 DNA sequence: TGTGCCTGGAGGGGGTGGCTAGCGGGGATAAGTTTCGTTGATACGCAGTATTTT. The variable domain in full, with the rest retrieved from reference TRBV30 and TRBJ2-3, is SQTIHQWPATLVQPVGSPLSLECTVEGTSNPNLYWYRQAAGRGLQLLFYSVGIGQISSEVPQNLSASRPQDRQFILSSKKLLLSDSGFYLCAWRGWLAGISFVDTQYFGPGTRLTVL.

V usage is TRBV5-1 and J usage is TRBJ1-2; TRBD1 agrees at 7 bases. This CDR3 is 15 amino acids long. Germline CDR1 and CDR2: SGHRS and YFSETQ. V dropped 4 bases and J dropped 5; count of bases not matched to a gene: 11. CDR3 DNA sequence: TGCGCCAGCAGCACCCACGGACAGGCTCAGTATGGCTACACCTTC. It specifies CASSTHGQAQYGYTF. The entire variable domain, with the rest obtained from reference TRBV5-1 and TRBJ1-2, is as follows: KAGVTQTPRYLIKTRGQQVTLSCSPISGHRSVSWYQQTPGQGLQFLFEYFSETQRNKGNFPGRFSGRQFSNSRSEMNVSTLELGDSALYLCASSTHGQAQYGYTFGSGTRLTVV.

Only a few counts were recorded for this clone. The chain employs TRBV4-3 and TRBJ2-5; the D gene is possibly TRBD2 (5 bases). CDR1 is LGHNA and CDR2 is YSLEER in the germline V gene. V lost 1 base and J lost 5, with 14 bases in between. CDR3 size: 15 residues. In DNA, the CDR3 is TGCGCCAGCAGCCAAGGGAATGGGGTAGCGGAGACCCAGTACTTC. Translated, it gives CASSQGNGVAETQYF.

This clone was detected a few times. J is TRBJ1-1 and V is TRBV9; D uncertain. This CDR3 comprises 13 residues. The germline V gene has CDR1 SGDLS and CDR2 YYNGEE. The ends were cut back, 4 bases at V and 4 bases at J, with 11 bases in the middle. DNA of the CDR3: TGTGCCAGCAGCACCCGGGGAGGCACTGAAGCTTTCTTT. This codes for CASSTRGGTEAFF.

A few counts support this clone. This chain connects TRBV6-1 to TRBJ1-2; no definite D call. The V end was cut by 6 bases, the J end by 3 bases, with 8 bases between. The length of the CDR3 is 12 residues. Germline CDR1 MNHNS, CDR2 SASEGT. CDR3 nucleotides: TGTGCCAGCAGGGATCGGGACTATGGCTACACCTTC. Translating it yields CASRDRDYGYTF.

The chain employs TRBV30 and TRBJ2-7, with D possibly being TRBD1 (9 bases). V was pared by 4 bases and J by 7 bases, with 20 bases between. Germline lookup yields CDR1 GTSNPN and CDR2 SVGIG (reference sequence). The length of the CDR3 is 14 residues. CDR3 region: CAWTGGDRAGEQYF. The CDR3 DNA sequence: TGTGCCTGGACCGGGGGGGACAGGGCTGGTGAGCAGTACTTC.

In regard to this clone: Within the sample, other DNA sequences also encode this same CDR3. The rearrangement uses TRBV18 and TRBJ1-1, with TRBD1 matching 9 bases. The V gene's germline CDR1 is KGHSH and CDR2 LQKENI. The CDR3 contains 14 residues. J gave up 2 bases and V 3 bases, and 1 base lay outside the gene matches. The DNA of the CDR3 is TGTGCCAGCTCACCGGGACAGGGAAACACTGAAGCTTTCTTT. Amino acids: CASSPGQGNTEAFF.

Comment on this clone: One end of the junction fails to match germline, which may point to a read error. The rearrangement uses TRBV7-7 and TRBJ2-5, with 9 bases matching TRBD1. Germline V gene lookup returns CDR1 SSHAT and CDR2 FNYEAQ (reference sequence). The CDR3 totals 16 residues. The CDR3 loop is CASSANPGQGQETQYF. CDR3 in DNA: TGTGCTAGCAGCGCCAACCCGGGACAGGGACAAGAGACCCAGTACTTC.

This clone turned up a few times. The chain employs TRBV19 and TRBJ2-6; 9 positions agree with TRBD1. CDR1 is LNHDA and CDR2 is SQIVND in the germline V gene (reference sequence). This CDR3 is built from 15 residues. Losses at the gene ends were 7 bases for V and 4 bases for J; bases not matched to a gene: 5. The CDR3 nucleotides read TGTGCCAGTAATAACAGGGGGCCAGGGGCCAACGTCCTGACTTTC. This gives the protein CASNNRGPGANVLTF.

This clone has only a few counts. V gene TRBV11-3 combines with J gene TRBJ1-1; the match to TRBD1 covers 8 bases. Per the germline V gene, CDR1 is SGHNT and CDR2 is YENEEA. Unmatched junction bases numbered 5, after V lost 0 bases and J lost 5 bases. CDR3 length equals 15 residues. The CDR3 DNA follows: TGTGCCAGCAGCTTAGAGGCAGGGGGCCGGACTGAAGCTTTCTTT. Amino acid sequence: CASSLEAGGRTEAFF.